This is a list of T cell receptor beta chains from one sample in a study of T-cell memory formation after mild COVID-19. TCRdb itself ran the 5' RACE reads through MiXCR, one entry per CDR3 protein. The table shows about 270,000 distinct CDR3 sequences, with about a sixth occurring only once. What was sequenced was PBMCs or a T cell subset sorted from them (not recorded which). These receptors came from a man between 18 and 35 years old who had mild COVID-19 (a few samples of this study predate the infection). Cell type and time point are not known. Each CDR3 is given with its conserved first and last residue. The order of the fields is J gene, D gene, clone size, V gene, CDR3 DNA, CDR3 protein. A D gene is named only where the DNA matches it firmly. Some rows mark clone size as missing; the rest say once, few, many or name a class of expanded clone.

J: TRBJ2-6
D: TRBD2
size: .
V: TRBV5-1
DNA: TGCGCCAGCAGCTTGTGGGGGGGACCCACCGGTGCCAACGTCCTGACTTTC
CDR3: CASSLWGGPTGANVLTF

J: TRBJ1-5
D: TRBD1
size: few
V: TRBV12-3/TRBV12-4
DNA: TGTGCCAGCAGTTTCGACAGGGGGGATCAGCCCCAGCATTTT
CDR3: CASSFDRGDQPQHF

J: TRBJ2-3
D: .
size: .
V: TRBV28
DNA: TGTGCCACCATCGCCCTGGCAGGCCAGATGTATACAGATACGCAGTATTTT
CDR3: CATIALAGQMYTDTQYF

J: TRBJ2-2
D: TRBD2
size: .
V: TRBV20-1
DNA: TGCAGTGCTCGCCCTAGCGGGGGGGCCGGTAGCACCGGGGAGCTGTTTTTT
CDR3: CSARPSGGAGSTGELFF

J: TRBJ2-7
D: .
size: .
V: TRBV5-1
DNA: TGCGCCAGCAGTTGGGGGGCGACGACCTACGAGCAGTACTTC
CDR3: CASSWGATTYEQYF

J: TRBJ1-1
D: .
size: few
V: TRBV6-5
DNA: TGTGCCAGCAGTTACTCGAGTCGGATCACTGAAGCTTTCTTT
CDR3: CASSYSSRITEAFF

J: TRBJ1-2
D: TRBD1
size: .
V: TRBV2
DNA: TGTGCCGCCCCCCAGGGGACAGAGCAACAACCTGTTCGCTACACCTTC
CDR3: CAAPQGTEQQPVRYTF

J: TRBJ2-6
D: .
size: many
V: TRBV19
DNA: TGTGCCAGTACCATCTCTGGGGCCAACGTCCTGACTTTC
CDR3: CASTISGANVLTF

J: TRBJ1-5
D: .
size: few
V: TRBV5-8
DNA: TGTGCCAGCAGCCGGGGGCTGGGTTTAGGCTTTCAGCCCCAGCATTTT
CDR3: CASSRGLGLGFQPQHF

J: TRBJ2-1
D: .
size: .
V: TRBV7-2
DNA: TGTGCCAGCAGCTTAGGGGGGAGCGATTACAATGAGCAGTTCTTC
CDR3: CASSLGGSDYNEQFF

J: TRBJ2-1
D: TRBD2
size: few
V: TRBV29-1
DNA: TGCAGCGTTGTGGCGGGGGGCTATGAGCAGTTCTTC
CDR3: CSVVAGGYEQFF

J: TRBJ2-3
D: .
size: .
V: TRBV4-1
DNA: TGCGCCAGCAGCCAAGAAAATATCCCTAGCACAGATACGCAGTATTTT
CDR3: CASSQENIPSTDTQYF

J: TRBJ2-3
D: .
size: .
V: TRBV2
DNA: TGTGCCAGCAGCGTCGAAAATGGGTTGGGGGCCACAGATACGCAGTATTTT
CDR3: CASSVENGLGATDTQYF

J: TRBJ2-5
D: .
size: few
V: TRBV20-1
DNA: TGCAGTGCTAGACCCCACAGCCAAGAGACCCAGTACTTC
CDR3: CSARPHSQETQYF

J: TRBJ2-1
D: TRBD2
size: few
V: TRBV6-5
DNA: TGTGCCAGCAGACCAGGACTAGCGGGGTACAATGAGCAGTTCTTC
CDR3: CASRPGLAGYNEQFF

J: TRBJ2-2
D: TRBD1
size: few
V: TRBV7-6
DNA: TGTGCCAGCAGCTTAGGGGGTGGACAGGCGGCCGGGGAGCTGTTTTTT
CDR3: CASSLGGGQAAGELFF

J: TRBJ2-3
D: .
size: .
V: TRBV7-9
DNA: TGTGCCAGCAGCCCTCCGGCGGGCACAGATACGCAGTATTTT
CDR3: CASSPPAGTDTQYF

J: TRBJ2-3
D: .
size: .
V: TRBV3-1
DNA: TGTGCCAGCAGCCAGGAACTAGCTCAACTCACAGATACGCAGTATTTT
CDR3: CASSQELAQLTDTQYF

J: TRBJ1-2
D: TRBD1
size: .
V: TRBV29-1
DNA: TGCAGCGTCGGGACAGGGCCCAACTATGGCTACACCTTC
CDR3: CSVGTGPNYGYTF

J: TRBJ2-3
D: .
size: .
V: TRBV25-1
DNA: TGTGCCAGCAGTGAATCTGGCAGAAACACAGATACGCAGTATTTT
CDR3: CASSESGRNTDTQYF